The source of this T cell receptor (beta chain) is a study of cytomegalovirus exposure and HLA in healthy donors. Overall study context: The roughly 700 first-cohort repertoires shared a platform with the approximately 110 validation repertoires, as reported in a later analysis. General observations from the study: Rare TCR sequences predominated, though certain public TCRs were found in many donors. TCR beta chains numbering some 150 were designated cytomegalovirus-associated.

With regard to this clone: Its antigen is still unknown.

The ends lost 3 bases at V and 0 bases at J; junction bases unmatched: 1. The V gene's germline CDR1 is MNHEY and CDR2 SMNVEV (reference sequence). The CDR3 runs to 16 residues. Assay: immunoSEQ multiplex PCR; the TCRdb copy retains only in-frame clones and omits some. The sample records 150,000 to 200,000 clones, about 83% being singletons. Material for sequencing was PBMCs. The chain has TRBV27 and TRBJ1-6, with TRBD1 matching over 8 bases. The origin of this receptor is a woman aged 25-40 years in good health and CMV-seronegative. The CDR3, as DNA: TGTGCCAGCAGTTTTCAGGGGGCCTCCTATAATTCACCCCTCCACTTT. It encodes CASSFQGASYNSPLHF.